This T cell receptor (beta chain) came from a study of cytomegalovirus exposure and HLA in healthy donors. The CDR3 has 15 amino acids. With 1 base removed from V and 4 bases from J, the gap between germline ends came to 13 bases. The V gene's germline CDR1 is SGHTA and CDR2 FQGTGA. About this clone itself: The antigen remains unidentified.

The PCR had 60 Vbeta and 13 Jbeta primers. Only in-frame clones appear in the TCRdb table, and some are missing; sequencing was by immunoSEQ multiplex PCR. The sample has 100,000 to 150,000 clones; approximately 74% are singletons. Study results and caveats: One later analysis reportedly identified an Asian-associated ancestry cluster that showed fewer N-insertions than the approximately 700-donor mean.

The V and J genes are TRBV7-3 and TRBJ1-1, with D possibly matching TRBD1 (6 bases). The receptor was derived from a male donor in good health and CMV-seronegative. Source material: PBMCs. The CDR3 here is CASSLSFGGRTEAFF. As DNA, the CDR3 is TGTGCCAGCAGCTTAAGTTTCGGGGGGCGCACTGAAGCTTTCTTT.